This T cell receptor (beta chain) was recorded in a study of blood T cell repertoires in COVID-19. Study overall: Samples taken during acute and convalescent COVID-19 were collected in the United States, Italy and Spain. The analysed material was cDNA or gDNA that came from T cells, B-cell-depleted T cells, or PBMCs.

TCRdb's table, derived via immunoSEQ multiplex PCR, lists solely in-frame clones and lacks some. The sample lists about 530,000 clones, roughly nine tenths seen once, with roughly 7.3% in the top ten. Trimming stripped 10 bases from V and 2 bases from J, with 8 bases between. CDR1 is SNHLY, CDR2 FYNNEI, per germline. The CDR3 has 11 residues. This sequence originates from a woman between 45 and 65 years old with COVID-19, enrolled during active disease. The J gene is TRBJ1-1, the V gene TRBV2; D ambiguous. Sequenced: peripheral blood. In DNA form, the CDR3 reads TGTGCCACCCTAATTAACACTGAAGCTTTCTTT. It is translated as CATLINTEAFF.